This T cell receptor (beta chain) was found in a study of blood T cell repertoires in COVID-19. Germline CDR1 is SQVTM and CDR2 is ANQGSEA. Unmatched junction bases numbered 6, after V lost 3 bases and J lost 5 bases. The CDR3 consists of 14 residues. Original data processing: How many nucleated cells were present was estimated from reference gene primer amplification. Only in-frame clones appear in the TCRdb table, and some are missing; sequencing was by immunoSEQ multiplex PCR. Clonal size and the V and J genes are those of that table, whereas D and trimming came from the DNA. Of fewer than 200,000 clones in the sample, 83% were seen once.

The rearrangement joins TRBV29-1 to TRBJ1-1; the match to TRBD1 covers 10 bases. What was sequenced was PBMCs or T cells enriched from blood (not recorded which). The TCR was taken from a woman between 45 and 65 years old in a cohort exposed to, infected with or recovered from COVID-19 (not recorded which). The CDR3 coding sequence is TGCAGCGTTGAGGGTGGACAGGGGGTGACTGAAGCTTTCTTT. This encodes CSVEGGQGVTEAFF.